Each of the 4 T cell receptor beta chains below was sequenced from the same sample in a study of Ad26.COV2.S vaccination and SARS-CoV-2 variants (dated by TCRdb to the early 2020s). Library prep was done by the immunoSEQ multiplex PCR assay. The clones in this table, taken by TCRdb from immuneACCESS, are in-frame only. Not every clone is retained; where verified, under half of the shortfall comes from an unresolved V gene, and the cause of the rest is unknown. The sample contains about 480,000 clones, 70% to 90% of them found a single time. The ten largest clones represent over 10% of the sample. The label giving this sample's treatment or condition can be read as: roughly 19 received Ad26.COV2.S at low or high dose, single or two shots; about 5 received placebo; per-sample allocation not given. For vaccine and placebo recipients, repertoires were sequenced using samples collected on day 63 after the first injection.

The specimen comprised peripheral blood, sampled in a trial of Ad26.COV2.S vaccine versus placebo. The receptors were gathered from a person aged 18 to 59 who received the Ad26.COV2.S COVID-19 vaccine or a placebo.

CDR3 sequence: CASSFLGAAGANVLTF. DNA for the CDR3: TGTGCCAGCAGTTTTTTAGGGGCCGCTGGGGCCAACGTCCTGACTTTC. V and J are TRBV6-2 or TRBV6-3 and TRBJ2-6; maybe TRBD1 (5 bases). Germline loops: CDR1 MNHEY, CDR2 SVGEGT. Deletions cut 4 bases from V and 2 bases from J, with 12 bases between. The CDR3 covers 16 residues.

The chain uses TRBV28 and TRBJ2-7; the D call may be TRBD1 or TRBD2 (5 bases each). Germline V gene data show CDR1 as MDHEN and CDR2 as SYDVKM. The V end was cut by 7 bases, the J end by 5 bases, with 24 bases between. The CDR3 runs to 16 residues. CDR3 amino acids: CASTPGYRGHFNEQYF. DNA for the CDR3: TGTGCCAGCACCCCAGGGTATAGAGGGCACTTCAACGAGCAGTACTTC.

The genes are TRBV2 and TRBJ1-1, with D possibly being TRBD1 (6 bases). CDR3 length: 17 amino acids. Germline V CDR1 and CDR2: SNHLY, FYNNEI. The V end was cut by 5 bases, the J end by 4 bases, with 23 bases between. This CDR3 is CASSLPTGWRLSTEAFF. The CDR3 DNA follows: TGTGCCAGCAGTCTCCCCACAGGGTGGCGGTTAAGCACTGAAGCTTTCTTT.

The chain uses TRBV5-1 and TRBJ2-2, with 7 positions matching TRBD1. This CDR3 has 15 amino acids. Trimming at V came to 7 bases and at J to 4 bases, leaving 10 bases not matched to a gene. From germline, CDR1 is SGHRS and CDR2 YFSETQ. The CDR3: CASARETGSTGELFF. DNA for the CDR3: TGCGCCAGCGCTCGTGAGACAGGGAGCACCGGGGAGCTGTTTTTT.